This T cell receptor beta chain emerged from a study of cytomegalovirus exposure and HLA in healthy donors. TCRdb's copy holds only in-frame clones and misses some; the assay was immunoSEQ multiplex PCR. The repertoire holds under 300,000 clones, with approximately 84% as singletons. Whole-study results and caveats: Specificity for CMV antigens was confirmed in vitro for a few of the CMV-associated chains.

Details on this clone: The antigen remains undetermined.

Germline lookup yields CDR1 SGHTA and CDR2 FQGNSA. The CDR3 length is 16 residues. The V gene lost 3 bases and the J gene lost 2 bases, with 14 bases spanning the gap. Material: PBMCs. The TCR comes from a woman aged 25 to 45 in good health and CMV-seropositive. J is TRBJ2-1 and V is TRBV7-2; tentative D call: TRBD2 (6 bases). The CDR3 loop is CASSFQGSGTYNEQFF. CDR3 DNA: TGTGCCAGCAGCTTCCAGGGTAGCGGAACCTACAATGAGCAGTTCTTC.